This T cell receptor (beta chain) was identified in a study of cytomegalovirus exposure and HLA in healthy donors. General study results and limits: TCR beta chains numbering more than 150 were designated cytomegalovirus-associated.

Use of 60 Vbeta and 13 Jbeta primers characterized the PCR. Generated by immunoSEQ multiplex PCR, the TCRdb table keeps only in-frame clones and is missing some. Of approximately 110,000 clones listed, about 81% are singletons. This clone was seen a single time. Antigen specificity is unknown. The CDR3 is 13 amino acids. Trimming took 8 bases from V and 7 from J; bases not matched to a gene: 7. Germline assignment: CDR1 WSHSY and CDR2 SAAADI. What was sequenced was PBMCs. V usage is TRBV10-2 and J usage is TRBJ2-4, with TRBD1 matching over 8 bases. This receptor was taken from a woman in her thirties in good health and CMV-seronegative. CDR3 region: CASAGQGGNIQYF. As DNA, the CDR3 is TGCGCCAGCGCCGGACAGGGTGGGAACATTCAGTACTTC.